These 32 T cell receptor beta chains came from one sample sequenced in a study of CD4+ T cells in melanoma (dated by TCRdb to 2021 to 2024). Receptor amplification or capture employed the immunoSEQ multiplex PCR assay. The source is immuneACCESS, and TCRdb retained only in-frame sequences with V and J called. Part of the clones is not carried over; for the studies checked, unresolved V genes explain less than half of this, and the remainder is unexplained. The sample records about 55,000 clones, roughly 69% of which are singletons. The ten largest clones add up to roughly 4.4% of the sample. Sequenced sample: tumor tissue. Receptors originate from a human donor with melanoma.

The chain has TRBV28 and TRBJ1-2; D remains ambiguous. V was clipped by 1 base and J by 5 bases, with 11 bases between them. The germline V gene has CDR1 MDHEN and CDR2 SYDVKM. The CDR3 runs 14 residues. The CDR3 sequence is CASSLLQTDYGYTF. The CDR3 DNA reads TGTGCCAGCAGTTTATTACAGACCGATTATGGCTACACCTTC.

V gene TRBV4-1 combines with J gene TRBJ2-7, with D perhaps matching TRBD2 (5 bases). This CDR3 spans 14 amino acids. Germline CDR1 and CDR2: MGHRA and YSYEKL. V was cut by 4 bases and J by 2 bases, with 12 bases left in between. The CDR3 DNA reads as TGCGCCAGCAGCCCACAGTGGGGAGCCTACGAGCAGTACTTC. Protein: CASSPQWGAYEQYF.

The CDR3 DNA reads TGCGCCAGCAGCTTTGGTCAGGGGGTTAATAATTCACCCCTCCACTTT. This sequence encodes CASSFGQGVNNSPLHF. This chain links TRBV5-1 with TRBJ1-6; 7 bases line up with TRBD1. CDR3 length equals 16 residues. CDR1 is SGHRS and CDR2 is YFSETQ in the germline V gene. J lost 5 bases, V lost 2 bases, and 7 bases had no gene match. The entire variable domain, with the rest obtained from reference TRBV5-1 and TRBJ1-6, is as follows: KAGVTQTPRYLIKTRGQQVTLSCSPISGHRSVSWYQQTPGQGLQFLFEYFSETQRNKGNFPGRFSGRQFSNSRSEMNVSTLELGDSALYLCASSFGQGVNNSPLHFGNGTRLTVT.

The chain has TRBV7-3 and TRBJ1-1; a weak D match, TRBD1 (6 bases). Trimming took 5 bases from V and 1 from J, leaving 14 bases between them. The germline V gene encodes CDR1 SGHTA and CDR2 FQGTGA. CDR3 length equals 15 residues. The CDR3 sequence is CASSPFGGPNTEAFF. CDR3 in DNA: TGTGCCAGCAGCCCCTTTGGGGGCCCGAACACTGAAGCTTTCTTT. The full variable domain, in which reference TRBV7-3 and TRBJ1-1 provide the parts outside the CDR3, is GAGVSQTPSNKVTEKGKYVELRCDPISGHTALYWYRQSLGQGPEFLIYFQGTGAADDSGLPNDRFFAVRPEGSVSTLKIQRTERGDSAVYLCASSPFGGPNTEAFFGQGTRLTVV.

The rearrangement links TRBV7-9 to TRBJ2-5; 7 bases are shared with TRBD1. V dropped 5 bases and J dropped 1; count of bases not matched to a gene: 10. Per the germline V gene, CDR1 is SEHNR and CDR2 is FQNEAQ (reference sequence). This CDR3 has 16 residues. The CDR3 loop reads CASSPGTAQTQETQYF. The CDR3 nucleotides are TGTGCCAGCAGCCCCGGGACAGCTCAAACCCAAGAGACCCAGTACTTC.

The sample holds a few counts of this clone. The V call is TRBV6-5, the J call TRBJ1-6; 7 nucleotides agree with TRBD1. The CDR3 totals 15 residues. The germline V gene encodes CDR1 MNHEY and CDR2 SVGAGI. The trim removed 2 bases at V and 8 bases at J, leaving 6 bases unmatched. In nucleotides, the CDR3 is TGTGCCAGCAGTTACACGACAGGGATTGATTCACCCCTCCACTTT. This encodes CASSYTTGIDSPLHF.

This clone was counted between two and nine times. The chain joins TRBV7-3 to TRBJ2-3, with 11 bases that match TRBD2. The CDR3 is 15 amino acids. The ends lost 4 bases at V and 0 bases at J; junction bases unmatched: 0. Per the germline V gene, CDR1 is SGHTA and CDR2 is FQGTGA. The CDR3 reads CASSSSGGSTDTQYF. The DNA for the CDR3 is TGTGCCAGCAGCTCTAGCGGGGGGAGCACAGATACGCAGTATTTT.

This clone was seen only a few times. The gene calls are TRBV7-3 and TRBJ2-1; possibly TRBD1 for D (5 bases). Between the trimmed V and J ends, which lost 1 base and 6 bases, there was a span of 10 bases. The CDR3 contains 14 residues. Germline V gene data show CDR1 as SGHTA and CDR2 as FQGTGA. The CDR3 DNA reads TGTGCCAGCAGCTTAAGTCAGGGTTCCAATGAGCAGTTCTTC. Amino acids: CASSLSQGSNEQFF.

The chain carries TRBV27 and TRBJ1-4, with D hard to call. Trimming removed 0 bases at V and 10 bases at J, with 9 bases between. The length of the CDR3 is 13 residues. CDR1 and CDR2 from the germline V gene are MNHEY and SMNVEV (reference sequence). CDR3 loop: CASSLSGLGKLFF. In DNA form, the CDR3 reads TGTGCCAGCAGTTTATCCGGACTAGGAAAACTGTTTTTT.

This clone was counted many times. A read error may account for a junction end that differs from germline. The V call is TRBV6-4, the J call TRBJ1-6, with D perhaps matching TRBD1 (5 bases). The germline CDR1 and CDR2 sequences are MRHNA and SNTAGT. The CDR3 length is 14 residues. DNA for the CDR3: TGTGCAAGCATTTGGGAGGGGATGGATTCACCCCTCCACTTT. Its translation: CASIWEGMDSPLHF.

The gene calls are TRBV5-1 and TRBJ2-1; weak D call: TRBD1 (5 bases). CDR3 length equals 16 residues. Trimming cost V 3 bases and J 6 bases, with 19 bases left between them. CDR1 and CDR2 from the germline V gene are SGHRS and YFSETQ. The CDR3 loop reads CASSSRPLGASNEQFF. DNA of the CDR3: TGCGCCAGCAGCTCGCGACCTCTAGGGGCTTCCAATGAGCAGTTCTTC.

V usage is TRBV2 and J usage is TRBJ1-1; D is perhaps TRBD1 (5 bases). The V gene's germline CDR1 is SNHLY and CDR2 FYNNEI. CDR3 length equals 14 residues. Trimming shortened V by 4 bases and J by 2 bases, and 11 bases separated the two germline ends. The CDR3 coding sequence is TGTGCCAGCAGTGCTCCAGGGCTCAACACTGAAGCTTTCTTT. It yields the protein CASSAPGLNTEAFF.

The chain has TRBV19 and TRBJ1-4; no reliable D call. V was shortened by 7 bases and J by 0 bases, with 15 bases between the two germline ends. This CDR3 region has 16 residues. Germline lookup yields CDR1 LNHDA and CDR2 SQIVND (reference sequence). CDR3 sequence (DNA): TGTGCCAGTATCGCCGCCGGGAAAACAACTAATGAAAAACTGTTTTTT. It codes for CASIAAGKTTNEKLFF. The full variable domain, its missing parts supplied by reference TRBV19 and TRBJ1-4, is DGGITQSPKYLFRKEGQNVTLSCEQNLNHDAMYWYRQDPGQGLRLIYYSQIVNDFQKGDIAEGYSVSREKKESFPLTVTSAQKNPTAFYLCASIAAGKTTNEKLFFGSGTQLSVL.

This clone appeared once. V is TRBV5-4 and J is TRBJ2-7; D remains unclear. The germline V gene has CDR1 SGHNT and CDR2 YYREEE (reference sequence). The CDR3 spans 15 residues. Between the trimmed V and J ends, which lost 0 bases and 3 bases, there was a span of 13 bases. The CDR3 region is CASSLVPDGYYEQYF. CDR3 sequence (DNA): TGTGCCAGCAGCTTGGTCCCGGACGGCTACTACGAGCAGTACTTC. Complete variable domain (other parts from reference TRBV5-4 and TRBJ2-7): ETGVTQSPTHLIKTRGQQVTLRCSSQSGHNTVSWYQQALGQGPQFIFQYYREEENGRGNFPPRFSGLQFPNYSSELNVNALELDDSALYLCASSLVPDGYYEQYFGPGTRLTVT.

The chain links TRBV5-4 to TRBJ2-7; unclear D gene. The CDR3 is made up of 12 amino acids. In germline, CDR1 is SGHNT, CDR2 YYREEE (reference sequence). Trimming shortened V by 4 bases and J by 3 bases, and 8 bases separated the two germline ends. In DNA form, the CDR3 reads TGTGCCAGCAGCCGACGGAACTACGAGCAGTACTTC. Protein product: CASSRRNYEQYF.

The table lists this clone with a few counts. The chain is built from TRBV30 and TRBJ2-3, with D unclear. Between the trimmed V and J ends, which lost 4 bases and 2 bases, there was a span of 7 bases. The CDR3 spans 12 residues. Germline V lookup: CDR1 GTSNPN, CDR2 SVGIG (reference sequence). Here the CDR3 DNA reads TGTGCCTGGAAACAGACCACAGATACGCAGTATTTT. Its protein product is CAWKQTTDTQYF. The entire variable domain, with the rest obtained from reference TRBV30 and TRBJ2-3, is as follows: SQTIHQWPATLVQPVGSPLSLECTVEGTSNPNLYWYRQAAGRGLQLLFYSVGIGQISSEVPQNLSASRPQDRQFILSSKKLLLSDSGFYLCAWKQTTDTQYFGPGTRLTVL.

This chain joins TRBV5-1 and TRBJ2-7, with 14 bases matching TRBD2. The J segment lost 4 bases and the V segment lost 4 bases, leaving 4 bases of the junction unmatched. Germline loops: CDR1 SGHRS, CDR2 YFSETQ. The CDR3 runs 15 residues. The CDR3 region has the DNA TGCGCCAGCAGCGCGACTAGCGGGGGGGGTTACGAGCAGTACTTC. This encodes CASSATSGGGYEQYF.

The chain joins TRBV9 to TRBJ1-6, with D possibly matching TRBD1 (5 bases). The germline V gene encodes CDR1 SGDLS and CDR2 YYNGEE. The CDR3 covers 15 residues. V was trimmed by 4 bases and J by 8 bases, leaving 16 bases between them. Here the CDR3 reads CASSTSMGTDSPLHF. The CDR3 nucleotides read TGTGCCAGCAGCACCTCCATGGGGACGGATTCACCCCTCCACTTT.

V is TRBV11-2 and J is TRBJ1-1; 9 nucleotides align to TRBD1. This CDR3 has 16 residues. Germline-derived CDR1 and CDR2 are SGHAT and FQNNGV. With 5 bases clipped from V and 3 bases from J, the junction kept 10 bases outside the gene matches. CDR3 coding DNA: TGTGCCAGCAGCCCAAGGGGGACAGGGAGGGACACTGAAGCTTTCTTT. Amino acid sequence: CASSPRGTGRDTEAFF.

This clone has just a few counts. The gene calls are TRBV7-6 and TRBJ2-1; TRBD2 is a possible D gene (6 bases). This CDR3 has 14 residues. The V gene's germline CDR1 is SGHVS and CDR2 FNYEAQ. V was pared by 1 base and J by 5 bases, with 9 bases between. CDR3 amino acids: CASSLGGANNEQFF. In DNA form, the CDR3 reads TGTGCCAGCAGCTTAGGCGGGGCCAACAATGAGCAGTTCTTC.

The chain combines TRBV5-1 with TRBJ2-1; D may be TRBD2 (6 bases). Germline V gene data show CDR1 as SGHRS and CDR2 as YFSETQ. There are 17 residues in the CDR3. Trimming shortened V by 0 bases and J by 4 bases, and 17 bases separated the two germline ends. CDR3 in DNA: TGCGCCAGCAGCTTGGCCCCAACGAGCGGGCGGTACAATGAGCAGTTCTTC. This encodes CASSLAPTSGRYNEQFF.

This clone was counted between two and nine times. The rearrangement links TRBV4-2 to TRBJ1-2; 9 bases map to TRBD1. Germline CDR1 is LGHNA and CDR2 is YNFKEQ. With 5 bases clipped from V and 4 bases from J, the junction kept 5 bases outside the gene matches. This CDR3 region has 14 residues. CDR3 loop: CASSFGTGRYGYTF. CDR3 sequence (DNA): TGTGCCAGCAGCTTTGGGACAGGGCGCTATGGCTACACCTTC.

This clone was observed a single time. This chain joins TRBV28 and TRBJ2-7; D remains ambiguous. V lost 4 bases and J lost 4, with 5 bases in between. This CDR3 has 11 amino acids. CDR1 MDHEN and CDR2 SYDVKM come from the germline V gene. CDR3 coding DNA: TGTGCCAGCAGTTCCCTATACGAGCAGTACTTC. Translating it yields CASSSLYEQYF.

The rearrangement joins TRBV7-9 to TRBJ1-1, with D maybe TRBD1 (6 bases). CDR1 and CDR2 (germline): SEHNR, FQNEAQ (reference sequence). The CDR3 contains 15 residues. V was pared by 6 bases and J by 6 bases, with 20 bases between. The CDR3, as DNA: TGTGCCAGCAGTTGGCTTATGGGGGCGAAGGCTGAAGCTTTCTTT. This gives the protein CASSWLMGAKAEAFF.

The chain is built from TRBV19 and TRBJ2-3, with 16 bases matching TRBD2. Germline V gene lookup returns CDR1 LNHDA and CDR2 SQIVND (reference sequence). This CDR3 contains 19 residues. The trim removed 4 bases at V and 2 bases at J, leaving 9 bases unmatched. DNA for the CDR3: TGTGCCAGTAGTAGGGGGACTAGCGGGGGGGCCGGGGCCACAGATACGCAGTATTTT. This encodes CASSRGTSGGAGATDTQYF. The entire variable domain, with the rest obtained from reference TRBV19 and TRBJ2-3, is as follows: DGGITQSPKYLFRKEGQNVTLSCEQNLNHDAMYWYRQDPGQGLRLIYYSQIVNDFQKGDIAEGYSVSREKKESFPLTVTSAQKNPTAFYLCASSRGTSGGAGATDTQYFGPGTRLTVL.

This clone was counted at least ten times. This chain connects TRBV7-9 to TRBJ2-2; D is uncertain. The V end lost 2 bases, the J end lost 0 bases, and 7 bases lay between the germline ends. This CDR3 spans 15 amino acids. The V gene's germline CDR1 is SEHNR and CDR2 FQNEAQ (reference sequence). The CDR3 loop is CASSLNNANTGELFF. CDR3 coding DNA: TGTGCCAGCAGCTTAAACAACGCGAACACCGGGGAGCTGTTTTTT.

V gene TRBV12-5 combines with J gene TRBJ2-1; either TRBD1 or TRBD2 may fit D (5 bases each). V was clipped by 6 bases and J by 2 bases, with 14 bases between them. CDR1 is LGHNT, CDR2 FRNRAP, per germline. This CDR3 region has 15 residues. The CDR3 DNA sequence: TGTGCTAGTGGACGTGACAGAGGGGCCTACAATGAGCAGTTCTTC. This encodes CASGRDRGAYNEQFF. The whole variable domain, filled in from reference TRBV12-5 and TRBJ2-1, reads DARVTQTPRHKVTEMGQEVTMRCQPILGHNTVFWYRQTMMQGLELLAYFRNRAPLDDSGMPKDRFSAEMPDATLATLKIQPSEPRDSAVYFCASGRDRGAYNEQFFGPGTRLTVL.

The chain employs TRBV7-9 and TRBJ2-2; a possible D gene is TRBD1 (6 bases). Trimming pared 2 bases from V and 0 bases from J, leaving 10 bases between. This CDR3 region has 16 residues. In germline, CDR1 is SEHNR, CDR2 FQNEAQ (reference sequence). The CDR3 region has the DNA TGTGCCAGCAGCTTACCAGGACAGACGAACACCGGGGAGCTGTTTTTT. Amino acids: CASSLPGQTNTGELFF.

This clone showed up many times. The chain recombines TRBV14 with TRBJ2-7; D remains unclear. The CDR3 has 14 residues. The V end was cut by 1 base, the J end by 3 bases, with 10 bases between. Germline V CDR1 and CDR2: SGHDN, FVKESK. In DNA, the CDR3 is TGTGCCAGCAGCCAAGCTGGCAGGATCTACGAGCAGTACTTC. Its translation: CASSQAGRIYEQYF.

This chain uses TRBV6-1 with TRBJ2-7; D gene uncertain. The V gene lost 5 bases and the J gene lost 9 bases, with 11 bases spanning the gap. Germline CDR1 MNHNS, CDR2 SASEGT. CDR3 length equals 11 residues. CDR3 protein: CASSYSWAQYF. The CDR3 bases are TGTGCCAGCAGTTATTCCTGGGCGCAGTACTTC.

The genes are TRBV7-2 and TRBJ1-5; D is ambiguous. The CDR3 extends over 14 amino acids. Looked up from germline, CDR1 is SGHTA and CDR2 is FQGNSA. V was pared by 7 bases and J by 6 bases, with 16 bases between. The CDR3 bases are TGTGCCAGCACCAGCCCGGGGTTCGGTCAGCCCCAGCATTTT. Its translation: CASTSPGFGQPQHF.

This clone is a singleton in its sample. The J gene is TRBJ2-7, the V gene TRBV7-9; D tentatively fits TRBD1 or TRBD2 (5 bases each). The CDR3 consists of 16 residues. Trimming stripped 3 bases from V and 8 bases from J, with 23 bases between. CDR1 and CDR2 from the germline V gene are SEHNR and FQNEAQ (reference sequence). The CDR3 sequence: CASSFEGTSLSLQQYF. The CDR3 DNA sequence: TGTGCCAGCAGCTTTGAGGGGACCAGCCTCTCCTTACAGCAGTACTTC.